The rows below give T cell receptor beta chains drawn from one sample of a study of T cell responses to AZD1222 COVID-19 vaccine. The data were produced by immunoSEQ multiplex PCR, yet TCRdb's version contains in-frame clones alone and is incomplete. The profile shows 120,000 or so clones, around 90% of them singletons. The sequencing here drew on peripheral blood, taken 28 days after the second AZD1222 dose. Receptor source: an adult who received the AZD1222 COVID-19 vaccine. CDR3s include the opening cysteine and the closing phenylalanine or tryptophan. The D gene is left open where the match is weak. For some rows the clone size is stated as once, few or many, or as a class when expanded; others skip it.

d_call	v_call	j_call	cdr3_length	clone_size	cdr3_nt	cdr3_aa
TRBD1	TRBV28	TRBJ1-3	13	.	TGTGCCAGCAGAGGGACAGGGTTGGGCACCATATATTTT	CASRGTGLGTIYF
.	TRBV18	TRBJ1-2	14	.	TGTGCCAGCTCACCACCGAACCGGTACTATGGCTACACCTTC	CASSPPNRYYGYTF
.	TRBV12-2	TRBJ1-1	18	.	TGTGCAAGTCGCTTTAGGGGGACAGGGGCTACCCGCAGGACTGAAGCTTTCTTT	CASRFRGTGATRRTEAFF
.	TRBV7-8	TRBJ1-5	16	.	TGTGCCAGCAGCTCCTCTTTGGGGGGAGTCAACCAGCCCCAGCATTTT	CASSSSLGGVNQPQHF
TRBD1	TRBV7-9	TRBJ2-7	17	.	TGTGCCAGCAGCTCTCAACCCGGGACAGGGTTTTCCTACGAGCAGTACTTC	CASSSQPGTGFSYEQYF
.	TRBV7-2	TRBJ2-2	12	.	TGTGCCAGCAGCCCCGGGCGGGTACGGCTGTTTTTT	CASSPGRVRLFF
.	TRBV28	TRBJ1-1	12	.	TGTGCCAGCAGTTTACAGAACACTGAAGCTTTCTTT	CASSLQNTEAFF
.	TRBV21-1	TRBJ2-7	14	.	TGTGCCAGCAGCAATTCCAGCGGGAGCTACGAGCAGTACTTC	CASSNSSGSYEQYF
TRBD2	TRBV11-3	TRBJ2-2	15	.	TGTGCCAGCAGCTTAAGGCTGCGGGGGGTGATGGAGCTGTTTTTT	CASSLRLRGVMELFF
.	TRBV12-3/TRBV12-4	TRBJ1-6	13	.	TGTGCCAGCAGGGAATTAACGGATTCACCCCTCCACTTT	CASRELTDSPLHF
TRBD1	TRBV24-1	TRBJ2-2	14	.	TGTGCCACCAGCGGGACAGGGCACACCGGGGAGCTGTTTTTT	CATSGTGHTGELFF
TRBD1	TRBV18	TRBJ1-1	14	.	TGTGCCAGCTCACCACTGGACAGGGAGTCGGAAGCTTTCTTT	CASSPLDRESEAFF
.	TRBV7-8	TRBJ1-1	17	once	TGTGCCAGCAGCTTAGTGGGCAGCACGGCGGGGGGGTTCGAAGCTTTCTTT	CASSLVGSTAGGFEAFF
TRBD1	TRBV19	TRBJ1-3	13	.	TGTGCCAGCCAAGACAGGGCGCGTAACACCATATATTTT	CASQDRARNTIYF
TRBD1	TRBV9	TRBJ2-7	15	many	TGTGCCAGCAGCGGAGGAGGACAGGCCACGAGAGAGCAGTACTTC	CASSGGGQATREQYF
.	TRBV12-3/TRBV12-4	TRBJ2-1	12	.	TGTGCCAGCAGCCCCGGGACTCAGGAGCAGTTCTTC	CASSPGTQEQFF
.	TRBV11-2	TRBJ2-1	13	.	TGTGCCAGCAGCACCTTCCCCGCTAGTGAGCAGTTCTTC	CASSTFPASEQFF
.	TRBV10-1	TRBJ1-3	16	.	TGCGCCAGCAGGGAACACGGACCCTGCTCTGGAAACACCATATATTTT	CASREHGPCSGNTIYF
TRBD1	TRBV19	TRBJ2-2	16	.	TGTGCCAGTAGTATACTGACAGGGGCGAACACCGGGGAGCTGTTTTTT	CASSILTGANTGELFF
.	TRBV6-4	TRBJ1-1	13	.	TGTGCCAGCACCTTGACACCTGGGGCTGAAGCTTTCTTT	CASTLTPGAEAFF
TRBD1	TRBV3-1/TRBV3-2	TRBJ1-4	14	.	TGTGCCAGCAGCCGAGACAGGGGGGATGAAAAACTGTTTTTT	CASSRDRGDEKLFF
.	TRBV19	TRBJ2-4	15	.	TGTGCCAGTAGTACTCTAACAGAAGCCAAAAACATTCAGTACTTC	CASSTLTEAKNIQYF
TRBD2	TRBV4-1	TRBJ2-1	19	.	TGCGCCAGCAGCCGCTCCGGAGGGTTAGCGGGGGGCTACTACAATGAGCAGTTCTTC	CASSRSGGLAGGYYNEQFF